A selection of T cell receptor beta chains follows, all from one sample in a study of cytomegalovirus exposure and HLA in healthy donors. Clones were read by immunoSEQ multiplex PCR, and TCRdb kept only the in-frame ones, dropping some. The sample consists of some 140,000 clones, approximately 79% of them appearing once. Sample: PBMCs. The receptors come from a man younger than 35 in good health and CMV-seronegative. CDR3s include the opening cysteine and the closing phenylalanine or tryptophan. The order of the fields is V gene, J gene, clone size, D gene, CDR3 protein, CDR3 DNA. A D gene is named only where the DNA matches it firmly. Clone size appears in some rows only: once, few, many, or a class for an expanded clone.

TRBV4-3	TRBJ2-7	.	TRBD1	CASTRGTGGAYEQYF	TGCGCCAGCACTCGGGGGACAGGGGGTGCCTACGAGCAGTACTTC
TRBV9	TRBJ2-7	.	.	CASSGDREDEQYF	TGTGCCAGCAGCGGCGACAGGGAGGACGAGCAGTACTTC
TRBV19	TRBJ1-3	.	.	CASSISGSYSGNTIYF	TGTGCCAGTAGTATTAGCGGTTCCTACTCTGGAAACACCATATATTTT
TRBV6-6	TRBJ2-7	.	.	CASRPGLFHEQYF	TGTGCCAGCAGGCCCGGTCTGTTCCACGAGCAGTACTTC
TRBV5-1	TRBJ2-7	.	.	CASSAWDTSYEQYF	TGCGCCAGCAGCGCTTGGGACACCTCCTACGAGCAGTACTTC
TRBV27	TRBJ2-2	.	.	CASSLARGNTGELFF	TGTGCCAGCAGTTTAGCCAGGGGGAACACCGGGGAGCTGTTTTTT
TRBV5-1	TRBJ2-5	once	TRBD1	CASSVLPGQGWETQYF	TGCGCCAGCAGCGTCCTCCCGGGACAGGGGTGGGAGACCCAGTACTTC
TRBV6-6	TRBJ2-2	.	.	CASSRTSANTGELFF	TGTGCCAGCAGTAGGACATCCGCGAACACCGGGGAGCTGTTTTTT
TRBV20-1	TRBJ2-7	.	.	CSALRGREQYF	TGCAGTGCTCTGCGGGGGCGAGAGCAGTACTTC
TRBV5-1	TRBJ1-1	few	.	CASSLGGVEAFF	TGCGCCAGCAGCTTGGGAGGCGTGGAAGCTTTCTTT
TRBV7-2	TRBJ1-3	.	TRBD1	CASENRGGNTIYF	TGTGCCAGCGAAAACAGGGGGGGAAACACCATATATTTT
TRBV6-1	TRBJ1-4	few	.	CASISGGGGEKLFF	TGTGCCAGCATTTCGGGAGGGGGTGGTGAAAAACTGTTTTTT
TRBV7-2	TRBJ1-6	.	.	CASSLSTLGGSYNSPLHF	TGTGCCAGCAGCTTATCCACACTCGGGGGCTCCTATAATTCACCCCTCCACTTT
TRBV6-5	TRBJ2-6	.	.	CASRRTGSGANVLTF	TGTGCCAGCAGAAGGACGGGGTCTGGGGCCAACGTCCTGACTTTC
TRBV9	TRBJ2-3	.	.	CASSVGGDTQYF	TGTGCCAGCAGCGTAGGCGGAGATACGCAGTATTTT
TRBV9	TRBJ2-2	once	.	CASSLRRINTGELFF	TGTGCCAGCAGCCTGAGGCGGATCAACACCGGGGAGCTGTTTTTT
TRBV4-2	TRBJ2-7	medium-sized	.	CASSQKHGESDEQYF	TGTGCCAGCAGCCAAAAACACGGGGAGTCCGACGAGCAGTACTTC
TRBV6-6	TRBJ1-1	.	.	CASSYGGATEAFF	TGTGCCAGCAGTTATGGAGGGGCCACTGAAGCTTTCTTT
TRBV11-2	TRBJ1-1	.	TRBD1	CASSFGQGEAFF	TGTGCCAGCAGCTTCGGACAGGGTGAAGCTTTCTTT
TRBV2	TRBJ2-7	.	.	CASSRHPYEQYF	TGTGCCAGCAGTAGACACCCCTACGAGCAGTACTTC
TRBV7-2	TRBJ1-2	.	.	CASSPVRVGGYTF	TGTGCCAGCAGCCCTGTGAGGGTCGGGGGCTACACCTTC
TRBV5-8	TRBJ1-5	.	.	CASSLAGARGSNQPQHF	TGTGCCAGCAGCTTAGCAGGGGCCCGCGGGAGCAATCAGCCCCAGCATTTT
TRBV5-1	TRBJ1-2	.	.	CASRQGGAGYTF	TGCGCCAGCAGACAGGGTGGAGCTGGCTACACCTTC
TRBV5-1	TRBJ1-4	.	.	CASSLGEAPSNEKLFF	TGCGCCAGCAGCTTGGGGGAGGCTCCAAGTAATGAAAAACTGTTTTTT
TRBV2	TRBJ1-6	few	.	CASSEDRVGSPLHF	TGTGCCAGCAGTGAAGATCGGGTTGGCTCACCCCTCCACTTT
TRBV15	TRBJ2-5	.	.	CATSRDAEQETQYF	TGTGCCACCAGCAGAGATGCGGAGCAAGAGACCCAGTACTTC
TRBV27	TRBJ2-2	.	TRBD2	CASSLFSGGGTGELFF	TGTGCCAGCAGTTTATTCTCGGGAGGAGGCACCGGGGAGCTGTTTTTT
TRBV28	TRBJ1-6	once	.	CATSSSNSPLHF	TGTGCCACCAGCTCTAGCAATTCACCCCTCCACTTT
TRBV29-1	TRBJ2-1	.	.	CSVEYGFRGSSYNEQFF	TGCAGCGTTGAATACGGGTTTCGGGGGAGCTCCTACAATGAGCAGTTCTTC
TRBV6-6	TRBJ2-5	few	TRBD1	CASGDRAGVTETQYF	TGTGCCAGCGGCGACAGGGCGGGTGTTACGGAGACCCAGTACTTC
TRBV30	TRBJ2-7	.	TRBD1	CAWTSDRDYEQYF	TGTGCCTGGACGTCGGACAGGGACTACGAGCAGTACTTC
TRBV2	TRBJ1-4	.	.	CANRQDPNEKLFF	TGTGCCAACCGACAAGACCCAAATGAAAAACTGTTTTTT
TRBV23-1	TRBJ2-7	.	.	CASSPLGSTYEQYF	TGCGCCAGCAGTCCCCTGGGCTCTACCTACGAGCAGTACTTC
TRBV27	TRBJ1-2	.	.	CASSLRGGHKGYGYTF	TGTGCCAGCAGTTTAAGAGGGGGACACAAGGGCTATGGCTACACCTTC
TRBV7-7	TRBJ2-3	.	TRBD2	CASSSSGVTDTQYF	TGTGCTAGCAGTTCTAGCGGAGTCACAGATACGCAGTATTTT
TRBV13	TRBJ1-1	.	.	CASSPGTLGGTEAFF	TGTGCCAGCAGCCCCGGGACCCTGGGAGGCACTGAAGCTTTCTTT
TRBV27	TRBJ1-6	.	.	CASSSRESRSPLHF	TGTGCCAGCAGTAGCAGGGAATCGAGATCACCCCTCCACTTT
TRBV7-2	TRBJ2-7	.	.	CASSLGAGSTYEQYF	TGTGCCAGCAGCTTAGGAGCCGGGAGTACCTACGAGCAGTACTTC
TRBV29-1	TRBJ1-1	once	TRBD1	CSVITRGTANTEAFF	TGCAGCGTTATCACCCGGGGGACAGCGAACACTGAAGCTTTCTTT
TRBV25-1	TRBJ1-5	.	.	CASSKLGDQPQHF	TGTGCCAGCAGTAAATTGGGAGATCAGCCCCAGCATTTT
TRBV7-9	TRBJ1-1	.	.	CASSLVGKRAEAFF	TGTGCCAGCAGCTTAGTTGGGAAGAGGGCTGAAGCTTTCTTT
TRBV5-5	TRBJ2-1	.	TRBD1	CASSLRTGRINEQFF	TGTGCCAGCAGCTTGAGGACAGGGCGGATCAATGAGCAGTTCTTC
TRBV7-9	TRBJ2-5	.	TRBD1	CASSIGGRETQYF	TGTGCCAGCAGTATAGGGGGCCGAGAGACCCAGTACTTC
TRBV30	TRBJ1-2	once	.	CAWTSRGRRRDGYTF	TGTGCCTGGACATCACGAGGGAGGAGAAGAGATGGCTACACCTTC
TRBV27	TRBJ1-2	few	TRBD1	CASSPSRGHGYTF	TGTGCCAGCAGTCCCTCGAGGGGGCATGGCTACACCTTC
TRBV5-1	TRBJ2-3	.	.	CASRFSGDTQYF	TGCGCCAGCAGATTCAGCGGAGATACGCAGTATTTT
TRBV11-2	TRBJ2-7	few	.	CASSPDTLHEQYF	TGTGCCAGCAGCCCCGACACTTTACACGAGCAGTACTTC
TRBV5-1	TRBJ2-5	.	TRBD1	CASSLGQGEETQYF	TGCGCCAGCAGCTTGGGACAGGGGGAAGAGACCCAGTACTTC
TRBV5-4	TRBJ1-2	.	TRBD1	CASSLQGTGDYGYTF	TGTGCCAGCAGCTTGCAGGGGACAGGCGACTATGGCTACACCTTC
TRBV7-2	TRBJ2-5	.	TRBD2	CASSLGRGGTQETQYF	TGTGCCAGCAGCTTAGGGCGGGGGGGAACCCAAGAGACCCAGTACTTC
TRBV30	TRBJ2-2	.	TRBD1	CAWSFRDRDTGELFF	TGTGCCTGGTCGTTCCGGGACAGAGACACCGGGGAGCTGTTTTTT
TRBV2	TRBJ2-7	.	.	CASSEDGEQYF	TGTGCCAGCAGTGAAGACGGCGAGCAGTACTTC